Sequencing of this TCR beta chain was carried out in a study of CD8 T cells in ankylosing spondylitis. TCRdb ran MiXCR on the 5' RACE reads and lists one entry per CDR3 protein. This table holds about 240,000 distinct CDR3 sequences, 9.5% to 12% found once. The study, taken as a whole, reports: A TCR beta motif made of several highly homologous variants seemed typical of ankylosing spondylitis blood.

Germline assignment: CDR1 MNHEY and CDR2 SVGEGT. The CDR3 covers 13 residues. Of note for this clonotype: Its antigen is unknown. Sequence at one end of the junction differs from germline and may be a read error.

The chain links TRBV6-2 or TRBV6-3 to TRBJ1-5; D is ambiguous. The TCR was taken from a male donor with ankylosing spondylitis or in good health (not recorded which). Sequencing input: blood, either unsorted or a sorted T cell fraction (not recorded which). CDR3 DNA: TGTGTCAGCGGGCACTCAGAAAATCAGCCCCAGCATTTT. The encoded protein is CVSGHSENQPQHF.